This entry features one TCR beta chain sequence. The data are from a study of blood T cell repertoires in COVID-19. The assay was immunoSEQ multiplex PCR, and TCRdb's table has in-frame clones only and misses some. The sample consists of around 220,000 clones, 87% of them appearing once. The CDR3 is 16 residues long. Deletions cut 2 bases from V and 6 bases from J, with 14 bases between. Germline-derived CDR1 and CDR2 are SNHLY and FYNNEI. The chain carries TRBV2 and TRBJ1-6; a weak D match, TRBD1 (6 bases). This clonotype was sampled from a woman in her 30s with acute COVID-19. The sequencing input was PBMCs or T cells enriched from blood (not recorded which). The CDR3 is CASSEKDGQFNSPLHF. CDR3 nucleotides: TGTGCCAGCAGTGAAAAGGATGGACAGTTTAATTCACCCCTCCACTTT.